This T cell receptor (beta chain) was captured by sequencing in a study of T cells in Graves' hyperthyroidism and ophthalmopathy. RNA transcripts served as the template for amplifying TCR beta CDR3 regions. First-round RT-PCR of the TCR CDR3 relied on the HTBI primer set. TCRdb reprocessed the multiplex PCR reads via MiXCR and lists one record per CDR3 protein. The repertoire consists of around 600,000 distinct CDR3 sequences, with around 13% occurring once and the leading ten covering roughly an eighth. Comment on this clonotype: What it recognizes is unknown.

Disease lasting under 3 months, a NOSPECS grade of at least 4, and a Clinical Activity Score of at least 3 were features of the ophthalmopathy patients. Criteria for exclusion of patients were uncontrolled infection, other autoimmune disease, pregnancy or lactation. Trimming cost V 7 bases and J 3 bases; bases outside gene matches: 6. Germline V gene lookup returns CDR1 KGHDR and CDR2 SFDVKD. This CDR3 has 15 amino acids. Overall study results and limits: Ophthalmopathy, as predicted by the model, came a median 6.5 months after the prediction.

The clonotype comes from a woman in her forties or fifties with Graves' ophthalmopathy. The V gene is TRBV24-1, the J gene TRBJ2-3; 10 nucleotides line up with TRBD1. Specimen: blood. The chain's CDR3 is CATRDPGQGTDTQYF. Here the CDR3 DNA reads TGTGCCACCAGGGATCCGGGACAGGGGACAGATACGCAGTATTTT.